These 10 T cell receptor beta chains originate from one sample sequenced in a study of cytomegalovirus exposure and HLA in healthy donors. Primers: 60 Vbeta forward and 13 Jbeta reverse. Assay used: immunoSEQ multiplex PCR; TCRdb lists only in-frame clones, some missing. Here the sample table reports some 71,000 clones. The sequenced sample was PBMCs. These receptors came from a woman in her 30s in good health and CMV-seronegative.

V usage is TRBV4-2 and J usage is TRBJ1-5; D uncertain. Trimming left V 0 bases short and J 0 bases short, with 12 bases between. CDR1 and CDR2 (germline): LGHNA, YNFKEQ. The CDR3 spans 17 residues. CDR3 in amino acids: CASSQEHFGVSNQPQHF. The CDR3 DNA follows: TGTGCCAGCAGCCAAGAACACTTCGGGGTTAGCAATCAGCCCCAGCATTTT.

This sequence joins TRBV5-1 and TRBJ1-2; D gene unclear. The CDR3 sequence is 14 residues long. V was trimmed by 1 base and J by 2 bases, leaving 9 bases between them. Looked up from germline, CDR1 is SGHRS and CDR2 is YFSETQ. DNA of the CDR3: TGCGCCAGCAGCTTGTCCCAGGCAAACTATGGCTACACCTTC. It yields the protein CASSLSQANYGYTF.

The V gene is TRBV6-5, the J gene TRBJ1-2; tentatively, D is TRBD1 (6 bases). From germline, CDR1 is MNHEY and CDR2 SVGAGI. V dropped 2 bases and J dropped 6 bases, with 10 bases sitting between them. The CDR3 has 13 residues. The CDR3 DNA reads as TGTGCCAGCAGTTACGTGGGGGCCGATGGCTACACCTTC. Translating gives CASSYVGADGYTF.

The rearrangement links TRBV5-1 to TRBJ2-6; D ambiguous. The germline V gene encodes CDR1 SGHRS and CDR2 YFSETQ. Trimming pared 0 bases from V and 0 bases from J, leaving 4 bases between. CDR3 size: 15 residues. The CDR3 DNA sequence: TGCGCCAGCAGCTTGGCCCACTCTGGGGCCAACGTCCTGACTTTC. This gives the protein CASSLAHSGANVLTF.

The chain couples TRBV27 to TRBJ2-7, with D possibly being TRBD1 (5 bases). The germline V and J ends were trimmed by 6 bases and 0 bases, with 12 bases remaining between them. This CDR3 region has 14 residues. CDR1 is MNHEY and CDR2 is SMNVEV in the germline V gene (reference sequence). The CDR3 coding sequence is TGTGCCAGCAGACGATCAGGGTTCTCCTACGAGCAGTACTTC. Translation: CASRRSGFSYEQYF.

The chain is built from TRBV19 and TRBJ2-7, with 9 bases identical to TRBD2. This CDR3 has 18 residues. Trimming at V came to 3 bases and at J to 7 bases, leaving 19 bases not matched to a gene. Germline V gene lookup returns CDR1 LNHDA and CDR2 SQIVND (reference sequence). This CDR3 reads CASSIGGASGGRAGEQYF. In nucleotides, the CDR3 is TGTGCCAGTAGTATCGGCGGGGCATCTGGCGGGAGGGCCGGGGAGCAGTACTTC.

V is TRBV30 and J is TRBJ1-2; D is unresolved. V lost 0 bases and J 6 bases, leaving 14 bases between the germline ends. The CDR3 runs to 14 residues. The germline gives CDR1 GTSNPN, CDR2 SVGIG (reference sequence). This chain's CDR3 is CAWSVPGYAHGYTF. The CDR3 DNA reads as TGTGCCTGGAGTGTACCCGGGTACGCCCATGGCTACACCTTC.

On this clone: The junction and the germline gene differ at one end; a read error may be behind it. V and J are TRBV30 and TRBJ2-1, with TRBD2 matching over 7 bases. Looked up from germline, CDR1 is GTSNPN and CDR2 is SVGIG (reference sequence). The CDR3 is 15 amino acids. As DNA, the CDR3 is TGTGCCGGGAGCCCAGCGGGATTACTTAGAAATGAGCAGTTCTTC. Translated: CAGSPAGLLRNEQFF. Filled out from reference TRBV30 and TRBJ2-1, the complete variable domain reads SQTIHQWPATLVQPVGSPLSLECTVEGTSNPNLYWYRQAAGRGLQLLFYSVGIGQISSEVPQNLSASRPQDRQFILSSKKLLLSDSGFYLCAGSPAGLLRNEQFFGPGTRLTVL.

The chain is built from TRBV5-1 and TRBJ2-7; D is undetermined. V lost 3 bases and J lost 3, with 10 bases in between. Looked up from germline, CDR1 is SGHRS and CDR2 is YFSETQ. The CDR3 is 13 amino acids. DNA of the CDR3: TGCGCCAGCAGCTACATCCGAGGCTACGAGCAGTACTTC. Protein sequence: CASSYIRGYEQYF. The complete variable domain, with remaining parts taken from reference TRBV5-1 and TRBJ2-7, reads KAGVTQTPRYLIKTRGQQVTLSCSPISGHRSVSWYQQTPGQGLQFLFEYFSETQRNKGNFPGRFSGRQFSNSRSEMNVSTLELGDSALYLCASSYIRGYEQYFGPGTRLTVT.

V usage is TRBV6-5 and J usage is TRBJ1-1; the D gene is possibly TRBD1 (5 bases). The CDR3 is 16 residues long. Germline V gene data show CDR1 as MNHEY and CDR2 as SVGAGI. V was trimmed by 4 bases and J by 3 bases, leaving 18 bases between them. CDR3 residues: CASSSPRIRGDTEAFF. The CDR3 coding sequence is TGTGCCAGCAGTTCCCCCAGGATCCGGGGGGACACTGAAGCTTTCTTT.